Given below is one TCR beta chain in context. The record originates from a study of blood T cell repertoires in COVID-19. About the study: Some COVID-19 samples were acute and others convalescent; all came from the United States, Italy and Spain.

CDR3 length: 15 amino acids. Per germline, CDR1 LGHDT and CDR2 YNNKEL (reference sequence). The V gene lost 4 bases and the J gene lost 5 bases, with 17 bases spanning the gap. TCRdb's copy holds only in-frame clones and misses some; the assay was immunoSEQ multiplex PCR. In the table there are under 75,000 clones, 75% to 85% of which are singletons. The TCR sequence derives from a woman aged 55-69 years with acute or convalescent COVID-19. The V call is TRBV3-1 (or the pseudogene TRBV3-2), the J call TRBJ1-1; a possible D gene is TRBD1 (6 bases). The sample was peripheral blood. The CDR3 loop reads CASSRGGQFWTEAFF. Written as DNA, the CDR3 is TGTGCCAGCAGCCGGGGGGGGCAGTTTTGGACTGAAGCTTTCTTT.